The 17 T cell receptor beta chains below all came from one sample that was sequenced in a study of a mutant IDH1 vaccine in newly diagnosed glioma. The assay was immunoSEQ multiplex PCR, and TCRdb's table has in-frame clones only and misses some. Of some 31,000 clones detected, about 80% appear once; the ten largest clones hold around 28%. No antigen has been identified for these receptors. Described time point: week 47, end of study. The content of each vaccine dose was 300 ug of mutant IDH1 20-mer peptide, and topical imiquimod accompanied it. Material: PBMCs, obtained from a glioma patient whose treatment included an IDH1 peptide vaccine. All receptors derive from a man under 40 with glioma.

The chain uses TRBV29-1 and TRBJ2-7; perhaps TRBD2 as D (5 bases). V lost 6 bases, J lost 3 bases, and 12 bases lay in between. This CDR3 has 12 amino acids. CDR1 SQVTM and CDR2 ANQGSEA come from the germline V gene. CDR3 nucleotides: TGCAGCGTGGAGGACGGAAACTACGAGCAGTACTTC. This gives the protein CSVEDGNYEQYF.

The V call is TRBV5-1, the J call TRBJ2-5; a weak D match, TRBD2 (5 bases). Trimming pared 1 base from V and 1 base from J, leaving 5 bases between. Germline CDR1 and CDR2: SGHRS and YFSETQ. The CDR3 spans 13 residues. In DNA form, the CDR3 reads TGCGCCAGCAGCTTGAGCGGCCAAGAGACCCAGTACTTC. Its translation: CASSLSGQETQYF.

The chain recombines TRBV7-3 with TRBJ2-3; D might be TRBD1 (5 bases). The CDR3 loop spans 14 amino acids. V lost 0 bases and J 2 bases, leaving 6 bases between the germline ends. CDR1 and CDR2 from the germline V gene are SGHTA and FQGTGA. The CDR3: CASSLTGVTDTQYF. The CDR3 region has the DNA TGTGCCAGCAGCTTAACAGGGGTCACAGATACGCAGTATTTT.

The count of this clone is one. In nucleotides, the CDR3 is TGTGCCAGCAGTTACAGAGGGGCAACTAATGAAAAACTGTTTTTT. It translates to CASSYRGATNEKLFF. The V call is TRBV6-5, the J call TRBJ1-4; possible D gene TRBD1, 5 bases. The CDR3 has 15 residues. The ends were cut back, 2 bases at V and 0 bases at J, with 7 bases in the middle. CDR1 and CDR2 from the germline V gene are MNHEY and SVGAGI.

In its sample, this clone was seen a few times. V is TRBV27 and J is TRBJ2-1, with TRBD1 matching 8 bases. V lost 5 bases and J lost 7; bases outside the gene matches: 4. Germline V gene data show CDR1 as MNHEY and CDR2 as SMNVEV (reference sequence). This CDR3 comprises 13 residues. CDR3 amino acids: CASSRTGLNEQFF. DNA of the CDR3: TGTGCCAGCAGTCGGACAGGGCTAAATGAGCAGTTCTTC.

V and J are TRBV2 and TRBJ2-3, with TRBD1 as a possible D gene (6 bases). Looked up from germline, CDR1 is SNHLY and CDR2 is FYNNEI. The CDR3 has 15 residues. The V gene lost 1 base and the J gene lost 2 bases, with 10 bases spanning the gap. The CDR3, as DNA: TGTGCCAGCAGTGAAGACAGGGCAGTCACAGATACGCAGTATTTT. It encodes CASSEDRAVTDTQYF.

The CDR3 here is CASRGAPYEQYF. Written as DNA, the CDR3 is TGTGCCAGCAGGGGGGCTCCCTACGAGCAGTACTTC. The chain links TRBV2 to TRBJ2-7, with a tentative D call TRBD1 (6 bases). This CDR3 is 12 amino acids long. The germline V gene encodes CDR1 SNHLY and CDR2 FYNNEI. V was clipped by 6 bases and J by 2 bases, with 8 bases between them.

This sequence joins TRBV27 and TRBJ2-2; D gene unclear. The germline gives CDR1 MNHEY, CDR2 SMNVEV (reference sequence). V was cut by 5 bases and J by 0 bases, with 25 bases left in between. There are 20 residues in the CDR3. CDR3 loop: CASSKTARASERPNTGELFF. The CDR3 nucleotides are TGTGCCAGCAGTAAGACGGCCCGGGCATCCGAACGACCGAACACCGGGGAGCTGTTTTTT.

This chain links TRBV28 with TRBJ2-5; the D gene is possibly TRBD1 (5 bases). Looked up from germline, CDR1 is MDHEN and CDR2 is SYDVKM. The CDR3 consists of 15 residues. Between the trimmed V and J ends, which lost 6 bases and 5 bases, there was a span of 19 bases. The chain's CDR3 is CASSVRVGVGETQYF. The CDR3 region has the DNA TGTGCCAGCAGCGTCAGGGTGGGTGTTGGGGAGACCCAGTACTTC.

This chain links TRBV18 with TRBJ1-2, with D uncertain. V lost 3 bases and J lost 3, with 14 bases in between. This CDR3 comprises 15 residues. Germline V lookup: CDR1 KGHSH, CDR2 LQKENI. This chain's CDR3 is CASSPVVQSDYGYTF. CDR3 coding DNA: TGTGCCAGCTCACCGGTGGTCCAGAGTGACTATGGCTACACCTTC. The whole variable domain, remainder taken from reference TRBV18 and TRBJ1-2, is NAGVMQNPRHLVRRRGQEARLRCSPMKGHSHVYWYRQLPEEGLKFMVYLQKENIIDESGMPKERFSAEFPKEGPSILRIQQVVRGDSAAYFCASSPVVQSDYGYTFGSGTRLTVV.

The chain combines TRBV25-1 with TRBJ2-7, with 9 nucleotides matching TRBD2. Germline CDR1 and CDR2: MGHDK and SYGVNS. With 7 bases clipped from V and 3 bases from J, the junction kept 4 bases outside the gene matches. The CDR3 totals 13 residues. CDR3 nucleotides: TGTGCCAGCACGGCTAGCGGGGACTACGAGCAGTACTTC. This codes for CASTASGDYEQYF.

CDR3 amino acids: CASSGNQGFNTDTQYF. The CDR3 DNA reads TGTGCCAGCAGCGGCAACCAGGGGTTTAACACAGATACGCAGTATTTT. V gene TRBV7-9 combines with J gene TRBJ2-3; D may be TRBD1 (6 bases). V lost 5 bases and J 2 bases, leaving 17 bases between the germline ends. Germline V gene lookup returns CDR1 SEHNR and CDR2 FQNEAQ (reference sequence). The CDR3 loop spans 16 amino acids.

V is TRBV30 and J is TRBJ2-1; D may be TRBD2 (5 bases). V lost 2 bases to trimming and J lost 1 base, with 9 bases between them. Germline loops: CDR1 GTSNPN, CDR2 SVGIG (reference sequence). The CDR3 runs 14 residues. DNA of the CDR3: TGTGCCTGGAGTTTTAGCGAGTCCTACAATGAGCAGTTCTTC. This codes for CAWSFSESYNEQFF.

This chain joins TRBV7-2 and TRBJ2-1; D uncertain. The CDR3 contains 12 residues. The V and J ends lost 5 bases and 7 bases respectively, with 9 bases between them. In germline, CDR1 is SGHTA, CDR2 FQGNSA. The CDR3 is CASSRAWNEQFF. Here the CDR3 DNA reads TGTGCCAGCAGCCGCGCCTGGAATGAGCAGTTCTTC.

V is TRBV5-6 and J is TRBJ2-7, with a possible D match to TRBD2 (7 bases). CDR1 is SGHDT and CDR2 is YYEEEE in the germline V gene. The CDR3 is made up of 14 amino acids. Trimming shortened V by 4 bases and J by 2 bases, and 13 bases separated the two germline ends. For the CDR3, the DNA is TGTGCCAGCAGCAAGGGGGGGGAAACCTACGAGCAGTACTTC. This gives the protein CASSKGGETYEQYF.

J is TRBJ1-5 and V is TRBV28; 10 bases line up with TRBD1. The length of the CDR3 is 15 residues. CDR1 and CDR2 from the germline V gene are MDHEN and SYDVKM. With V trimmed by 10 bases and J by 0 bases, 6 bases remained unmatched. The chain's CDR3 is CAIRTGGHSNQPQHF. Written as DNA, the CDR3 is TGTGCCATACGGACAGGGGGACATAGCAATCAGCCCCAGCATTTT.

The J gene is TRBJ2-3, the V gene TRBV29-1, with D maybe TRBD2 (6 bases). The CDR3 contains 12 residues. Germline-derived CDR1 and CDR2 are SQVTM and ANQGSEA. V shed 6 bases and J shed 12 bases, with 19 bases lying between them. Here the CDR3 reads CSVATTRSAQYF. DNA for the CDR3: TGCAGCGTGGCGACGACTAGATCGGCTCAGTATTTT.